These T cell receptor beta chains were read from a single sample in a study of cytomegalovirus exposure and HLA in healthy donors. Libraries were prepared by immunoSEQ multiplex PCR; TCRdb keeps only in-frame clonotypes and omits some of them. The sample consists of roughly 49,000 clones, 70% to 80% of them appearing once. Sequencing input: PBMCs. Receptor source: a woman aged 40 to 50 in good health and CMV-seropositive. Each CDR3 is given with its conserved first and last residue. A D gene is named only where the DNA matches it firmly. Clone size appears in some rows only: once, few, many, or a class for an expanded clone.

NA | TRBJ2-5 | TRBV9 | TRBD1 | CASSAPGTGAALYF | TGTGCCAGCAGCGCCCCCGGGACAGGGGCCGCCCTGTACTTC
few | TRBJ2-1 | TRBV16 | TRBD2 | CASSSSAAGVGFF | TGTGCCAGCAGCTCCTCGGCCGCGGGAGTGGGGTTCTTC
NA | TRBJ2-7 | TRBV13 | TRBD2 | CASSTLAGGDVHEQYF | TGTGCCAGCAGCACCCTAGCGGGGGGCGATGTCCACGAGCAGTACTTC
few | TRBJ2-4 | TRBV27 | TRBD2 | CASRSGLLAKNIQYF | TGTGCCAGCAGGTCGGGACTACTAGCCAAAAACATTCAGTACTTC
NA | TRBJ1-2 | TRBV19 | TRBD1 | CASTTGGSYGYTF | TGTGCCAGTACGACAGGGGGGAGCTATGGCTACACCTTC
few | TRBJ1-1 | TRBV7-6 | NA | CASSRQENTEAFF | TGTGCCAGCAGCCGACAGGAGAACACTGAAGCTTTCTTT
NA | TRBJ2-5 | TRBV7-3 | TRBD1 | CASSPTGTGAETQYF | TGTGCCAGCAGCCCCACCGGGACAGGGGCAGAGACCCAGTACTTC
NA | TRBJ1-2 | TRBV14 | NA | CASSQDYSYGYTF | TGTGCCAGCAGCCAAGATTATAGCTATGGCTACACCTTC
NA | TRBJ1-1 | TRBV11-2 | NA | CASSLERATEAFF | TGTGCCAGCAGCTTAGAGAGGGCTACTGAAGCTTTCTTT
NA | TRBJ1-5 | TRBV29-1 | TRBD1 | CSVGQESNQPQHF | TGCAGCGTGGGACAGGAGAGCAATCAGCCCCAGCATTTT
NA | TRBJ1-6 | TRBV30 | NA | CAGRDTGSPLHF | TGTGCCGGCCGGGACACGGGTTCACCCCTCCACTTT
once | TRBJ1-6 | TRBV5-4 | NA | CASSLGGTPLHF | TGTGCCAGCAGCTTGGGAGGGACACCCCTCCACTTT
few | TRBJ2-7 | TRBV7-9 | TRBD1 | CARLLSLTGASGYEQYF | TGTGCCCGGCTCCTTTCACTCACAGGGGCTTCCGGCTACGAGCAGTACTTC
once | TRBJ1-5 | TRBV5-8 | NA | CASSSVTFNQPQHF | TGTGCCAGCAGCTCGGTGACATTCAATCAGCCCCAGCATTTT
once | TRBJ1-2 | TRBV25-1 | TRBD1 | CASSGGDRGQSLEF | TGTGCCAGCAGTGGGGGGGACAGGGGACAGAGCTTGGAATTC
NA | TRBJ2-3 | TRBV7-3 | TRBD2 | CASSLSGGGALPQYF | TGTGCCAGCAGCTTAAGCGGGGGTGGTGCCCTTCCGCAGTATTTT
NA | TRBJ2-7 | TRBV30 | NA | CAWSQLLRVGEQYF | TGTGCCTGGAGCCAACTACTTCGGGTAGGCGAGCAGTACTTC
NA | TRBJ2-5 | TRBV25-1 | NA | CASSEFIGQGETQYF | TGTGCCAGCAGTGAATTCATAGGGCAGGGAGAGACCCAGTACTTC
NA | TRBJ1-4 | TRBV6-1 | NA | CASSDQSGGHEKLFF | TGTGCCAGCAGTGATCAATCGGGGGGTCATGAAAAACTGTTTTTT
NA | TRBJ2-7 | TRBV19 | TRBD1 | CASSRTGSYEQYF | TGTGCCAGTAGTCGGACAGGGAGTTACGAGCAGTACTTC
NA | TRBJ1-1 | TRBV1 | NA | CTSSQDQGGNIEAFF | TGCACCAGCAGCCAAGATCAAGGCGGTAATATTGAAGCTTTCTTT
once | TRBJ2-7 | TRBV6-5 | NA | CASSYSQEPHYEQYF | TGTGCCAGCAGTTACTCACAGGAACCTCACTACGAGCAGTACTTC
few | TRBJ2-7 | TRBV10-2 | TRBD2 | CASTSGVYEQYF | TGCGCCAGTACTAGCGGGGTTTACGAGCAGTACTTC
NA | TRBJ2-2 | TRBV7-8 | NA | CASSLDQGYGELFF | TGTGCCAGCAGCTTAGACCAGGGATACGGGGAGCTGTTTTTT
once | TRBJ2-1 | TRBV6-1 | TRBD2 | CASSGLGLAGYNEQFF | TGTGCCAGCAGTGGGCTGGGACTAGCGGGTTACAATGAGCAGTTCTTC
NA | TRBJ2-3 | TRBV5-4 | TRBD2 | CASSLVLAGGQADTQYF | TGTGCCAGCAGCTTGGTCCTAGCGGGGGGGCAGGCAGATACGCAGTATTTT
NA | TRBJ2-7 | TRBV5-4 | NA | CASSLGTTSSYEQYF | TGTGCCAGCAGCTTGGGGACTACGAGCTCCTACGAGCAGTACTTC
NA | TRBJ2-3 | TRBV7-2 | TRBD2 | CASSLEPSGVFDTQYF | TGTGCCAGCAGCTTAGAGCCTAGCGGGGTCTTTGATACGCAGTATTTT
few | TRBJ2-1 | TRBV29-1 | TRBD2 | CSSYGLAEYNEQFF | TGCAGCTCTTATGGACTAGCGGAATACAATGAGCAGTTCTTC
NA | TRBJ2-6 | TRBV10-3 | NA | CAISEPQGRAGANVLTF | TGTGCCATCAGTGAGCCACAGGGTAGGGCTGGGGCCAACGTCCTGACTTTC
few | TRBJ2-7 | TRBV2 | NA | CASRAGPGVWEQYF | TGTGCCAGCAGAGCGGGCCCCGGGGTCTGGGAGCAGTACTTC
NA | TRBJ2-7 | TRBV25-1 | TRBD1 | CASSDRNRGLYF | TGTGCCAGCAGTGATAGAAACAGGGGTCTGTACTTC
NA | TRBJ2-1 | TRBV28 | NA | CASSSFQGRGQFF | TGTGCCAGCAGTTCTTTCCAGGGGAGGGGGCAGTTCTTC
NA | TRBJ1-1 | TRBV4-1 | NA | CASSALDLGFGSGEAFF | TGCGCCAGCAGCGCGCTGGATTTAGGTTTTGGGTCGGGTGAAGCTTTCTTT
few | TRBJ1-5 | TRBV7-9 | NA | CASSAAGASNQPQHF | TGTGCCAGCAGCGCAGCAGGCGCCAGCAATCAGCCCCAGCATTTT
NA | TRBJ2-7 | TRBV19 | NA | CASSIVGGLGEQYF | TGTGCCAGTAGTATAGTCGGAGGCCTGGGCGAGCAGTACTTC
once | TRBJ1-1 | TRBV4-1 | NA | CASSQDFAGYMNTEAFF | TGCGCCAGCAGCCAAGATTTTGCAGGGTACATGAACACTGAAGCTTTCTTT
NA | TRBJ2-7 | TRBV19 | NA | CASRGQAYEQYF | TGTGCCAGTCGTGGGCAGGCCTACGAGCAGTACTTC
NA | TRBJ1-1 | TRBV7-2 | TRBD1 | CASSLTGGPAFF | TGTGCCAGCAGTCTCACAGGGGGCCCAGCTTTCTTT
few | TRBJ1-2 | TRBV11-2 | NA | CASSPLLGGAGYTF | TGTGCCAGCAGCCCCTTACTCGGAGGGGCCGGCTACACCTTC
NA | TRBJ1-6 | TRBV28 | NA | CASRRLGSSYNSPLHF | TGTGCCAGCAGGCGGCTGGGGAGCTCCTATAATTCACCCCTCCACTTT
NA | TRBJ2-2 | TRBV4-1 | NA | CASSQVADTGELFF | TGCGCCAGCAGCCAAGTCGCGGACACCGGGGAGCTGTTTTTT
NA | TRBJ2-3 | TRBV28 | TRBD1 | CATGTGAQGSDTQYF | TGTGCCACCGGGACAGGGGCGCAGGGCTCAGATACGCAGTATTTT
NA | TRBJ1-6 | TRBV4-2 | TRBD1 | CASSQDAGGYADSPLHF | TGTGCCAGCAGCCAAGACGCAGGGGGCTACGCCGATTCACCCCTCCACTTT
few | TRBJ2-2 | TRBV29-1 | TRBD1 | CSAGGQGAQGELFF | TGCAGCGCGGGGGGACAGGGGGCACAGGGGGAGCTGTTTTTT
NA | TRBJ2-7 | TRBV4-2 | NA | CASSQDTSRPGYEQYF | TGTGCCAGCAGCCAAGATACTTCTAGGCCCGGGTACGAGCAGTACTTC
NA | TRBJ1-4 | TRBV6-5 | TRBD1 | CASSYSRQGEKLFF | TGTGCCAGCAGTTACTCGAGACAGGGTGAAAAACTGTTTTTT
NA | TRBJ2-7 | TRBV7-3 | NA | CASSETGTEPYEQYF | TGTGCCAGCAGCGAAACCGGGACTGAGCCCTACGAGCAGTACTTC